This is a list of T cell receptor beta chains from one sample in a study of blood T cell repertoires in COVID-19. The assay was immunoSEQ multiplex PCR, and TCRdb's table has in-frame clones only and misses some. The sample consists of some 110,000 clones, 80% to 90% of them appearing once. The sequenced sample consisted of peripheral blood. Receptor source: a man between 40 and 49 years old with acute or convalescent COVID-19. Both conserved end residues are trimmed from each CDR3. Part of the rows lack a size; the others show once, few, many or a class for expanded clones.

clone size: -
V gene: TRBV7-7
J gene: TRBJ2-1
CDR3 protein: ASSLVLSSYNEQF

clone size: -
V gene: TRBV5-1
J gene: TRBJ2-7
CDR3 protein: ASSLVGEPYEQY

clone size: -
V gene: TRBV6-1
J gene: TRBJ1-4
CDR3 protein: ASSDAGIGEKLF

clone size: -
V gene: TRBV10-1
J gene: TRBJ2-3
CDR3 protein: ASSGDSHTDTQY

clone size: -
V gene: TRBV19
J gene: TRBJ1-4
CDR3 protein: ASSSRASTPNEKLF

clone size: once
V gene: TRBV29-1
J gene: TRBJ1-4
CDR3 protein: SVGDMANEKLF

clone size: -
V gene: TRBV27
J gene: TRBJ2-5
CDR3 protein: ASSFRLRGGTQY

clone size: -
V gene: TRBV11-2
J gene: TRBJ2-7
CDR3 protein: ASSFSTGSYEQY

clone size: few
V gene: TRBV5-1
J gene: TRBJ2-7
CDR3 protein: ASSNSGDSYEQY

clone size: -
V gene: TRBV6-6
J gene: TRBJ2-3
CDR3 protein: ASSYRTGTDTQY

clone size: -
V gene: TRBV6-5
J gene: TRBJ1-5
CDR3 protein: ASRTGQASDQPQH

clone size: once
V gene: TRBV18
J gene: TRBJ2-1
CDR3 protein: ASSPGQSSYNEQF

clone size: -
V gene: TRBV7-9
J gene: TRBJ2-1
CDR3 protein: ASSPTLGLAGSNEQF

clone size: -
V gene: TRBV18
J gene: TRBJ2-2
CDR3 protein: ASSGLVDTGELF

clone size: -
V gene: TRBV12-5
J gene: TRBJ2-1
CDR3 protein: ASGGATTSSYNEQF

clone size: -
V gene: TRBV6-2/TRBV6-3
J gene: TRBJ1-5
CDR3 protein: ASSTGGRSQPQH

clone size: -
V gene: TRBV27
J gene: TRBJ1-1
CDR3 protein: ASSTGTTEAF

clone size: -
V gene: TRBV2
J gene: TRBJ1-1
CDR3 protein: ASGGQVNTEAF

clone size: few
V gene: TRBV7-2
J gene: TRBJ1-2
CDR3 protein: ASSPIGTGNYGYT

clone size: -
V gene: TRBV5-1
J gene: TRBJ1-1
CDR3 protein: ASSLSPGNTEAF

clone size: -
V gene: TRBV5-1
J gene: TRBJ1-1
CDR3 protein: ASTLMGQGGTEAF

clone size: -
V gene: TRBV18
J gene: TRBJ1-1
CDR3 protein: ATVGGDTEAF

clone size: few
V gene: TRBV2
J gene: TRBJ2-5
CDR3 protein: ASSSGTGYETQY

clone size: once
V gene: TRBV6-5
J gene: TRBJ1-1
CDR3 protein: ASNYSGERAF

clone size: -
V gene: TRBV14
J gene: TRBJ2-7
CDR3 protein: ASSQDLFSRGEQY

clone size: -
V gene: TRBV7-6
J gene: TRBJ2-3
CDR3 protein: ASSSRLAGGASTDTQY

clone size: -
V gene: TRBV11-3
J gene: TRBJ2-3
CDR3 protein: ASSWTSGGAGDTQY

clone size: -
V gene: TRBV10-3
J gene: TRBJ1-1
CDR3 protein: AISESGGTEAF

clone size: -
V gene: TRBV19
J gene: TRBJ1-5
CDR3 protein: ASSFVRNGGVNQPQH

clone size: -
V gene: TRBV20-1
J gene: TRBJ1-1
CDR3 protein: SASRETYTEAF

clone size: -
V gene: TRBV6-2/TRBV6-3
J gene: TRBJ2-7
CDR3 protein: ASSSAYEQY

clone size: few
V gene: TRBV6-2/TRBV6-3
J gene: TRBJ1-5
CDR3 protein: ASSYVRQGDNQPQH

clone size: -
V gene: TRBV6-5
J gene: TRBJ1-5
CDR3 protein: ASRSGNQPQH

clone size: -
V gene: TRBV5-4
J gene: TRBJ1-4
CDR3 protein: ASSKEGAHNEKLF

clone size: -
V gene: TRBV6-1
J gene: TRBJ2-3
CDR3 protein: AIDRGASDTQY

clone size: -
V gene: TRBV19
J gene: TRBJ2-1
CDR3 protein: ASTLAGVNEQF

clone size: -
V gene: TRBV5-1
J gene: TRBJ1-2
CDR3 protein: ASSLTTAKTGYT

clone size: once
V gene: TRBV11-2
J gene: TRBJ2-7
CDR3 protein: ASSFNEQY

clone size: -
V gene: TRBV11-2
J gene: TRBJ1-3
CDR3 protein: ASSPPSAGRDTIY

clone size: -
V gene: TRBV30
J gene: TRBJ1-1
CDR3 protein: AWSLTGADTEAF

clone size: -
V gene: TRBV7-9
J gene: TRBJ2-7
CDR3 protein: ASSLARDNAYEQY

clone size: -
V gene: TRBV6-6
J gene: TRBJ1-6
CDR3 protein: ASTQVSSYNSPLH

clone size: -
V gene: TRBV27
J gene: TRBJ1-1
CDR3 protein: ASRHQGKGTEAF

clone size: once
V gene: TRBV6-5
J gene: TRBJ2-7
CDR3 protein: ASSPPGGREQY

clone size: few
V gene: TRBV9
J gene: TRBJ1-1
CDR3 protein: ASSPRTAMNTEAF

clone size: once
V gene: TRBV5-1
J gene: TRBJ1-1
CDR3 protein: ASSFHDRATEAF

clone size: -
V gene: TRBV2
J gene: TRBJ1-2
CDR3 protein: ASSDRGPGTVGYT

clone size: -
V gene: TRBV19
J gene: TRBJ2-7
CDR3 protein: ASSNPGAYEQY

clone size: -
V gene: TRBV7-9
J gene: TRBJ1-2
CDR3 protein: ASSLLRGDYGYT

clone size: -
V gene: TRBV9
J gene: TRBJ2-7
CDR3 protein: ASSVDAGVDEQY

clone size: -
V gene: TRBV18
J gene: TRBJ2-7
CDR3 protein: ASSGAGGSEQY

clone size: -
V gene: TRBV6-5
J gene: TRBJ2-2
CDR3 protein: ASGPVPNTGELF

clone size: -
V gene: TRBV7-9
J gene: TRBJ1-1
CDR3 protein: ASTRGGSTEAF

clone size: -
V gene: TRBV11-2
J gene: TRBJ1-4
CDR3 protein: ASRSTRGRTNEKLF